Listed here are 5 T cell receptor beta chains from one sample, sequenced in a study of radiation and T cells in renal cell carcinoma. Time point noted: blood 4 weeks post-SBRT, at nephrectomy. Treatment reported: 15 Gy SBRT to primary tumor, nephrectomy 4 weeks later. Method: immunoSEQ multiplex PCR; TCRdb's copy keeps in-frame clones and lacks some. The sample records around 94,000 clones, approximately 80% being singletons. Here the sequenced sample was blood, taken from a patient whose treatment included radiotherapy and nephrectomy. The receptors were gathered from a man in his forties or fifties with renal cell carcinoma.

The chain joins TRBV6-5 to TRBJ2-5; 12 positions agree with TRBD2. V trimming: 0 bases; J trimming: 7 bases; junction bases outside the gene matches: 6. The CDR3 is 16 amino acids. The germline gives CDR1 MNHEY, CDR2 SVGAGI. This CDR3 is CASSYSGLAGGATQYF. For the CDR3, the DNA is TGTGCCAGCAGTTACTCGGGGCTAGCGGGGGGGGCGACCCAGTACTTC.

The V call is TRBV28, the J call TRBJ1-1; no definite D call. Germline values: CDR1 MDHEN, CDR2 SYDVKM. The CDR3 loop spans 14 amino acids. Trimming cost V 6 bases and J 1 base, with 12 bases left between them. In DNA, the CDR3 is TGTGCCAGCAGAAGAAGACAAGCGAACACTGAAGCTTTCTTT. This codes for CASRRRQANTEAFF.

The chain couples TRBV6-5 to TRBJ1-4; D call uncertain. V lost 0 bases and J lost 2, with 10 bases in between. Germline-derived CDR1 and CDR2 are MNHEY and SVGAGI. The CDR3 is made up of 16 amino acids. CDR3 loop: CASSYSGVATNEKLFF. The CDR3 DNA sequence: TGTGCCAGCAGTTACTCCGGGGTAGCGACTAATGAAAAACTGTTTTTT.

This chain links TRBV7-9 with TRBJ2-1; 14 bases map to TRBD2. The CDR3 is made up of 17 amino acids. From germline, CDR1 is SEHNR and CDR2 FQNEAQ (reference sequence). The J segment lost 5 bases and the V segment lost 3 bases, leaving 6 bases of the junction unmatched. CDR3 in amino acids: CASSLGTSGRGNNEQFF. The CDR3 nucleotides read TGTGCCAGCAGCTTGGGGACTAGCGGGAGAGGGAACAATGAGCAGTTCTTC.

The chain employs TRBV19 and TRBJ2-2; D gene unclear. Germline loops: CDR1 LNHDA, CDR2 SQIVND (reference sequence). V was pared by 5 bases and J by 4 bases, with 8 bases between. CDR3 length: 13 amino acids. The CDR3 region has the DNA TGTGCCAGTAGTTCAGCGCCCACCGGGGAGCTGTTTTTT. Translating gives CASSSAPTGELFF.